Presented here are 23 T cell receptor beta chains from one specimen sequenced in a study of cytomegalovirus exposure and HLA in healthy donors (TCRdb year 2017). Libraries were built with the immunoSEQ multiplex PCR assay. A mixture of 60 forward primers for TCR Vbeta segments and 13 reverse primers for TCR Jbeta segments was used in the multiplex PCR. Entries here come from immuneACCESS through TCRdb and include only in-frame sequences with V and J called. Some clones fail to appear in such tables; in the studies checked, an unresolved V gene covers under half of the shortfall, and the cause of the remainder is unknown. In this sample the table shows tens of thousands of clones, approximately 66% of which occur a single time. Clones ranked in the top ten supply roughly 18% of the sample. The sample was PBMCs. Source of these receptors: a man aged 45-65 years in good health and CMV-seropositive.

The rearrangement joins TRBV30 to TRBJ1-5, with D uncertain. The V gene lost 3 bases and the J gene lost 6 bases, with 9 bases spanning the gap. The CDR3 has 12 amino acids. The V gene's germline CDR1 is GTSNPN and CDR2 SVGIG (reference sequence). This CDR3 reads CAWSGSGQPQHF. The DNA for the CDR3 is TGTGCCTGGAGCGGTTCAGGTCAGCCCCAGCATTTT.

The genes are TRBV4-2 and TRBJ2-3; 9 nucleotides agree with TRBD2. V shed 4 bases and J 6 bases; nucleotides not matched to a gene: 8. The CDR3 extends over 15 amino acids. Germline CDR1 and CDR2: LGHNA and YNFKEQ. The CDR3 nucleotides read TGTGCCAGCAGCCCGACTAGCGGTGGGGCGGATACGCAGTATTTT. Translated, it gives CASSPTSGGADTQYF.

Comments on this clone: The junction and the germline gene differ at one end; a read error may be behind it. The chain employs TRBV2 and TRBJ1-2; 8 bases align to TRBD1. The CDR3 has 13 residues. Germline CDR1 is SNHLY and CDR2 is FYNNEI. The DNA of the CDR3 is TGTGCCAGCACCTACTCGGGACAGGTTCGCTATGCCTTC. It encodes CASTYSGQVRYAF.

This clone was recorded once. The chain recombines TRBV2 with TRBJ1-5, with TRBD1 matching 10 bases. With 6 bases clipped from V and 8 bases from J, the junction kept 7 bases outside the gene matches. Germline CDR1 is SNHLY and CDR2 is FYNNEI. The CDR3 has 14 residues. The CDR3 DNA sequence: TGTGCCAGCAGAGGGACAGGGGCTCTAGAGCCCCAGCATTTT. Encoded protein: CASRGTGALEPQHF.

The chain uses TRBV19 and TRBJ1-1; TRBD1 agrees at 7 bases. CDR1 and CDR2 (germline): LNHDA, SQIVND (reference sequence). J gave up 5 bases and V 5 bases, and 14 bases lay outside the gene matches. CDR3 length: 16 amino acids. CDR3 nucleotide sequence: TGTGCCAGTAGTGTCCACACACGGGGACAGTCAACTGAAGCTTTCTTT. It is translated as CASSVHTRGQSTEAFF.

The chain has TRBV19 and TRBJ2-7; D possibly corresponds to TRBD2 (5 bases). This CDR3 is 15 amino acids long. The V end lost 4 bases, the J end lost 0 bases, and 13 bases lay between the germline ends. Germline V gene sequence: CDR1 LNHDA, CDR2 SQIVND (reference sequence). CDR3 sequence (DNA): TGTGCCAGTAGTAAAGTGGGGAGCCTCTCCTACGAGCAGTACTTC. Protein sequence: CASSKVGSLSYEQYF.

This chain connects TRBV10-3 to TRBJ2-5; D may be TRBD2 (5 bases). Germline CDR1 is ENHRY and CDR2 is SYGVKD. The V gene lost 2 bases and the J gene lost 8 bases, with 15 bases spanning the gap. The length of the CDR3 is 14 residues. The CDR3 is CAISEGGVTGTQYF. The CDR3 DNA is TGTGCCATCAGTGAGGGCGGTGTAACGGGAACCCAGTACTTC.

The rearrangement links TRBV30 to TRBJ1-4; D is undetermined. Per germline, CDR1 GTSNPN and CDR2 SVGIG (reference sequence). This CDR3 contains 11 residues. The V and J ends lost 3 bases and 7 bases respectively, with 6 bases between them. CDR3 sequence: CAWREREKLFF. DNA of the CDR3: TGTGCCTGGAGAGAGCGTGAAAAACTGTTTTTT.

This clone appeared a few times. The genes are TRBV6-5 and TRBJ2-4, with no clear D. The CDR3 totals 14 residues. Deletions cut 4 bases from V and 0 bases from J, with 7 bases between. Germline assignment: CDR1 MNHEY and CDR2 SVGAGI. This CDR3 reads CASSLSGAKNIQYF. The CDR3 DNA reads as TGTGCCAGCAGTTTGTCGGGAGCCAAAAACATTCAGTACTTC.

Of note for this clone: One end of the junction does not line up with germline, which may come from a read error. The rearrangement uses TRBV28 and TRBJ1-5; 8 bases match TRBD1. The CDR3 runs to 12 residues. Per the germline V gene, CDR1 is MDHEN and CDR2 is SYDVKM. DNA for the CDR3: TGTGCCAGCAGGCAGGGGGCACGGCCCCCGCATTTT. It is translated as CASRQGARPPHF.

This clone showed up just once. The V gene is TRBV6-5, the J gene TRBJ2-5; 9 bases agree with TRBD2. Trimming cost V 8 bases and J 5 bases; bases outside gene matches: 9. This CDR3 is 14 amino acids long. Germline lookup yields CDR1 MNHEY and CDR2 SVGAGI. The chain's CDR3 is CASRTSVTWETQYF. The DNA for the CDR3 is TGTGCCAGCCGGACTAGCGTAACCTGGGAGACCCAGTACTTC.

This clone appeared a few times. J is TRBJ2-3 and V is TRBV28; 8 nucleotides line up with TRBD2. CDR1 and CDR2 from the germline V gene are MDHEN and SYDVKM. V was pared by 5 bases and J by 5 bases, with 6 bases of the junction left unmatched. The CDR3 is 14 residues long. The CDR3 is CASSPGGPGDTQYF. The DNA for the CDR3 is TGTGCCAGCAGTCCGGGGGGGCCAGGAGATACGCAGTATTTT.

V gene TRBV5-8 combines with J gene TRBJ2-7; 9 bases line up with TRBD1. This CDR3 has 14 amino acids. V shed 4 bases, J shed 2 bases, and the junction held 4 bases outside the gene matches. Germline assignment: CDR1 SGHTS and CDR2 YDEGEE. The CDR3 protein is CASSRTGAAYEQYF. For the CDR3, the DNA is TGTGCCAGCAGCCGGACAGGGGCCGCCTACGAGCAGTACTTC.

This clone turned up a few times. The chain couples TRBV5-4 to TRBJ2-5; 8 bases fit TRBD1. Germline V gene sequence: CDR1 SGHNT, CDR2 YYREEE (reference sequence). J gave up 3 bases and V 0 bases, and 1 base lay outside the gene matches. This CDR3 contains 14 residues. The chain's CDR3 is CASSLGDRKETQYF. In DNA, the CDR3 is TGTGCCAGCAGCTTGGGGGACAGGAAAGAGACCCAGTACTTC. Full variable domain (outside the CDR3, taken from reference TRBV5-4 and TRBJ2-5): ETGVTQSPTHLIKTRGQQVTLRCSSQSGHNTVSWYQQALGQGPQFIFQYYREEENGRGNFPPRFSGLQFPNYSSELNVNALELDDSALYLCASSLGDRKETQYFGPGTRLLVL.

Only one count was recorded for this clone. The chain carries TRBV11-3 and TRBJ2-2; D ambiguous. The germline gives CDR1 SGHNT, CDR2 YENEEA. This CDR3 region has 15 residues. Trimming shortened V by 1 base and J by 1 base, and 7 bases separated the two germline ends. CDR3 amino acids: CASSLGSVNTGELFF. The CDR3 DNA reads as TGTGCCAGCAGCTTAGGGTCGGTGAACACCGGGGAGCTGTTTTTT.

The chain has TRBV9 and TRBJ2-5; D is ambiguous. The CDR3 runs to 15 residues. Germline V gene sequence: CDR1 SGDLS, CDR2 YYNGEE. The V and J ends lost 3 bases and 4 bases respectively, with 16 bases between them. The CDR3 sequence is CASSADGYQRETQYF. CDR3 nucleotide sequence: TGTGCCAGCAGCGCCGACGGCTACCAGCGAGAGACCCAGTACTTC.

This clone was counted only a few times. The V call is TRBV6-4, the J call TRBJ1-1; D perhaps matches TRBD1 (6 bases). This CDR3 comprises 14 residues. Trimming removed 6 bases at V and 0 bases at J, with 11 bases between. Germline V gene data show CDR1 as MRHNA and CDR2 as SNTAGT. Here the CDR3 reads CASRNRVMNTEAFF. In nucleotides, the CDR3 is TGTGCCAGCAGAAACAGGGTCATGAACACTGAAGCTTTCTTT.

The genes are TRBV4-2 and TRBJ1-1; D not resolved. Trimming removed 1 base at V and 3 bases at J, with 9 bases between. The CDR3 runs to 14 residues. From germline, CDR1 is LGHNA and CDR2 YNFKEQ. CDR3 sequence (DNA): TGTGCCAGCAGCCAAGGTCAGATTGACACTGAAGCTTTCTTT. Translation: CASSQGQIDTEAFF.

Concerning this clone: Other DNA sequences in this sample translate to the same CDR3. The gene calls are TRBV4-2 and TRBJ2-7; a weak D match, TRBD2 (6 bases). Trimming pared 0 bases from V and 3 bases from J, leaving 15 bases between. Germline CDR1 is LGHNA and CDR2 is YNFKEQ. CDR3 length: 16 residues. As DNA, the CDR3 is TGTGCCAGCAGCCAAGATCCGGAGGGTAGCTACTACGAGCAGTACTTC. Amino acid sequence: CASSQDPEGSYYEQYF.

This clone has more than one count but fewer than ten. V usage is TRBV9 and J usage is TRBJ1-2, with 8 bases identical to TRBD1. CDR1 is SGDLS and CDR2 is YYNGEE in the germline V gene. Unmatched junction bases numbered 7, after V lost 0 bases and J lost 0 bases. CDR3 length: 17 amino acids. The CDR3 spells CASSVEWTGTTNYGYTF. The CDR3 region has the DNA TGTGCCAGCAGCGTAGAATGGACAGGGACAACTAACTATGGCTACACCTTC.

This chain connects TRBV7-9 to TRBJ1-1, with a weak D call TRBD1 (5 bases). CDR1 and CDR2 (germline): SEHNR, FQNEAQ (reference sequence). The V end lost 3 bases, the J end lost 1 base, and 9 bases lay between the germline ends. This CDR3 has 14 residues. The CDR3 is CASSFSTENTEAFF. The CDR3 coding sequence is TGTGCCAGCAGCTTCTCGACAGAGAACACTGAAGCTTTCTTT.

This clone was picked up a small number of times. The chain couples TRBV4-3 to TRBJ1-2; the D gene is possibly TRBD1 (6 bases). The germline V gene has CDR1 LGHNA and CDR2 YSLEER. This CDR3 has 14 residues. The V end was cut by 4 bases, the J end by 5 bases, with 14 bases between. This chain's CDR3 is CASSREGGAYGYTF. The CDR3 DNA follows: TGCGCCAGCAGCCGGGAGGGGGGGGCATATGGCTACACCTTC.

The chain joins TRBV4-2 to TRBJ2-7, with a weak D call TRBD2 (8 bases). V was shortened by 1 base and J by 3 bases, with 22 bases between the two germline ends. Germline CDR1 and CDR2: LGHNA and YNFKEQ. The CDR3 consists of 18 residues. The CDR3: CASSQAGQAGGPNYEQYV. The CDR3 bases are TGTGCCAGCAGCCAAGCAGGACAGGCGGGGGGACCCAACTACGAGCAGTACGTC.